This T cell receptor (beta chain) was observed in a study of blood T cells in healthy people across ages. Findings and limits, study-wide: The recorded TCR beta diversity per million T cells decreased in a roughly linear manner with age.

Individuals who donated were healthy Caucasians from Russia aged about 6 to 100. The V gene lost 6 bases and the J gene lost 5 bases, with 13 bases spanning the gap. The germline V gene has CDR1 DFQATT and CDR2 SNEGSKA (reference sequence). The CDR3 has 12 residues. The use of a sample-barcoded 5' primer and a J-beta primer mix characterized a second PCR of roughly 6 to 11 cycles. TCRdb reprocessed the 5' RACE reads with MiXCR, giving one entry per CDR3 protein. The sample shows under 1 million distinct CDR3 sequences, roughly 44% of them seen only once. This clonotype has just a few counts. Its cognate antigen is unknown.

This clonotype originated in a man aged 60 to 75 in good health. Sequenced material: blood. The rearrangement joins TRBV20-1 to TRBJ1-2, with D maybe TRBD1 (5 bases). The CDR3 sequence: CSASAREYGYTF. CDR3 sequence (DNA): TGCAGTGCGTCGGCCAGGGAATATGGCTACACCTTC.